The present T cell receptor (beta chain) was sequenced within a study of blood T cell repertoires in COVID-19. Turning to the study itself: Donors in the United States, Italy and Spain gave samples during acute or convalescent COVID-19. In each case, the material was cDNA or gDNA derived from T cells, B-cell-depleted T cells, or PBMCs.

The CDR3 runs to 14 residues. V was cut by 3 bases and J by 5 bases, with 11 bases left in between. Germline V gene lookup returns CDR1 SEHNR and CDR2 FQNEAQ (reference sequence). In the authors' methods: Estimation of nucleated cell counts was performed using reference gene primer amplification. Method: immunoSEQ multiplex PCR; TCRdb's copy keeps in-frame clones and lacks some. That table furnishes V, J and clone size, whereas the DNA furnished D and trimming. In the table there are 95,000 to 150,000 clones, 85% to 90% of which are singletons. The chain has TRBV7-9 and TRBJ1-5; weak D call: TRBD1 (5 bases). The source of this sequence is a woman between 50 and 59 years old with acute or convalescent COVID-19. Sequencing input: peripheral blood. The CDR3 loop is CASSLAGDHQPQHF. The CDR3 nucleotides read TGTGCCAGCAGCTTGGCGGGGGACCATCAGCCCCAGCATTTT.